This passage covers 24 T cell receptor beta chains from one sample sequenced in a study of cytomegalovirus exposure and HLA in healthy donors. Vbeta (60) and Jbeta (13) primers were used in the PCR. Using immunoSEQ multiplex PCR, the repertoire was profiled, and TCRdb retains in-frame clones only, with some absent. The sample carries 100,000 to 150,000 clones, roughly 71% recorded once. Source material: PBMCs. These receptors came from a woman in her thirties or forties in good health and CMV-seronegative.

This sequence joins TRBV6-1 and TRBJ1-1, with D uncertain. V lost 7 bases to trimming and J lost 4 bases, with 13 bases between them. CDR1 and CDR2 from the germline V gene are MNHNS and SASEGT. CDR3 length: 13 amino acids. The CDR3 reads CASTYRRGTEAFF. The CDR3 nucleotides are TGTGCCAGCACATACCGGCGGGGCACTGAAGCTTTCTTT.

The V and J genes are TRBV28 and TRBJ1-5; D might be TRBD1 (5 bases). Germline CDR1 MDHEN, CDR2 SYDVKM. This CDR3 has 14 residues. The ends were cut back, 2 bases at V and 3 bases at J, with 8 bases in the middle. The CDR3 is CASSLGGDNQPQHF. The CDR3 bases are TGTGCCAGCAGTTTAGGGGGGGACAATCAGCCCCAGCATTTT.

The V and J genes are TRBV6-5 and TRBJ1-3; no firm D call. Trimming cost V 0 bases and J 4 bases, with 7 bases left between them. Germline V gives CDR1 MNHEY, CDR2 SVGAGI. There are 14 residues in the CDR3. CDR3 loop: CASSYSRSGNTIYF. DNA for the CDR3: TGTGCCAGCAGTTACTCTCGGTCGGGAAACACCATATATTTT.

This chain joins TRBV2 and TRBJ2-1, with a weak D call TRBD1 (6 bases). Germline V gives CDR1 SNHLY, CDR2 FYNNEI. Trimming removed 6 bases at V and 3 bases at J, with 15 bases between. The CDR3 is 15 residues long. CDR3 sequence reads: CASRGTGTLYNEQFF. The CDR3 nucleotides are TGTGCCAGCAGGGGGACCGGGACACTCTACAATGAGCAGTTCTTC.

The chain links TRBV7-2 to TRBJ1-2; D is possibly TRBD1 (5 bases). Germline values: CDR1 SGHTA, CDR2 FQGNSA. The V and J ends lost 2 bases and 8 bases respectively, with 15 bases between them. The length of the CDR3 is 14 residues. The CDR3 sequence is CASSLSGRALGYTF. The CDR3 coding sequence is TGTGCCAGCAGCTTATCTGGCAGGGCTTTGGGCTACACCTTC. The whole variable domain, filled in from reference TRBV7-2 and TRBJ1-2, reads GAGVSQSPSNKVTEKGKDVELRCDPISGHTALYWYRQSLGQGLEFLIYFQGNSAPDKSGLPSDRFSAERTGGSVSTLTIQRTQQEDSAVYLCASSLSGRALGYTFGSGTRLTVV.

This chain uses TRBV18 with TRBJ1-5, with 9 positions matching TRBD1. The CDR3 contains 15 residues. Germline CDR1 KGHSH, CDR2 LQKENI. Unmatched junction bases numbered 7, after V lost 4 bases and J lost 6 bases. CDR3 residues: CASSQGQGGRQPQHF. CDR3 bases: TGTGCCAGCTCACAGGGACAGGGCGGTCGTCAGCCCCAGCATTTT.

This rearrangement joins TRBV6-5 to TRBJ2-7; 9 bases are a match to TRBD1. The V segment lost 5 bases and the J segment 4 bases; nucleotides outside the gene matches: 6. The germline V gene encodes CDR1 MNHEY and CDR2 SVGAGI. The CDR3 length is 14 residues. The CDR3 loop reads CASSRQGVGYEQYF. DNA for the CDR3: TGTGCCAGCAGTAGACAGGGGGTCGGGTACGAGCAGTACTTC.

The CDR3 here is CASSYPGQGTEAFF. The CDR3 DNA reads as TGTGCCAGCAGTTACCCGGGACAGGGAACTGAAGCTTTCTTT. This sequence joins TRBV6-5 and TRBJ1-1; 9 nucleotides match TRBD1. J was trimmed by 5 bases and V by 2 bases; bases with no gene match: 3. CDR3 length: 14 amino acids. The germline gives CDR1 MNHEY, CDR2 SVGAGI.

CDR3: CASGLVYGANVLTF. The CDR3, as DNA: TGTGCCAGCGGACTAGTTTATGGGGCCAACGTCCTGACTTTC. This sequence joins TRBV27 and TRBJ2-6; 7 bases fit TRBD2. Germline lookup yields CDR1 MNHEY and CDR2 SMNVEV (reference sequence). The trim removed 8 bases at V and 3 bases at J, leaving 4 bases unmatched. CDR3 size: 14 residues.

This clone is a singleton in its sample. The chain has TRBV6-6 and TRBJ2-7; D is perhaps TRBD1 (6 bases). The CDR3 length is 16 residues. Germline CDR1 is MNHNY and CDR2 is SVGAGI (reference sequence). The V gene lost 5 bases and the J gene lost 2 bases, with 19 bases spanning the gap. For the CDR3, the DNA is TGTGCCAGCAGTCCCCCCGGGGCAGGGGCAACCTACGAGCAGTACTTC. This codes for CASSPPGAGATYEQYF.

The chain recombines TRBV10-3 with TRBJ2-7; 8 nucleotides match TRBD2. Trimming removed 3 bases from V and 2 bases from J; junction bases left unmatched: 6. Germline V lookup: CDR1 ENHRY, CDR2 SYGVKD. The CDR3 has 15 amino acids. The CDR3 loop reads CAISEPGGTTYEQYF. CDR3 nucleotide sequence: TGTGCCATCAGTGAACCGGGGGGGACAACCTACGAGCAGTACTTC.

The V call is TRBV4-1, the J call TRBJ1-4; 8 bases line up with TRBD1. The CDR3 contains 17 residues. With 4 bases clipped from V and 2 bases from J, the junction kept 9 bases outside the gene matches. The germline V gene encodes CDR1 MGHRA and CDR2 YSYEKL. The CDR3 here is CASSRPGTGGTNEKLFF. DNA for the CDR3: TGCGCCAGCAGCCGACCCGGGACAGGTGGGACTAATGAAAAACTGTTTTTT.

The chain couples TRBV30 to TRBJ1-5, with 9 bases fitting TRBD1. Germline V lookup: CDR1 GTSNPN, CDR2 SVGIG (reference sequence). V shed 5 bases, J shed 6 bases, and the junction held 5 bases outside the gene matches. CDR3 length equals 13 residues. The CDR3 nucleotides read TGTGCCTGGGGGGGACAGGGAAGTCAGCCCCAGCATTTT. Amino acids: CAWGGQGSQPQHF.

The V gene is TRBV18, the J gene TRBJ1-1, with a tentative D call TRBD1 (5 bases). The CDR3 is made up of 17 amino acids. V lost 6 bases and J lost 1, with 21 bases in between. Germline CDR1 KGHSH, CDR2 LQKENI. In nucleotides, the CDR3 is TGTGCCAGCTCCCCTGGGGCAGGCTCCCTTTCGAACACTGAAGCTTTCTTT. This sequence encodes CASSPGAGSLSNTEAFF.

This clone was picked up a small number of times. The rearrangement uses TRBV27 and TRBJ1-6, with D possibly being TRBD1 (5 bases). The CDR3 spans 14 residues. CDR1 MNHEY and CDR2 SMNVEV come from the germline V gene (reference sequence). V dropped 4 bases and J dropped 6 bases, with 10 bases sitting between them. This CDR3 is CASSYRGINSPLHF. DNA of the CDR3: TGTGCCAGCAGTTATAGGGGAATTAATTCACCCCTCCACTTT.

J is TRBJ2-1 and V is TRBV7-9; maybe TRBD1 (7 bases). This CDR3 region has 18 residues. Germline values: CDR1 SEHNR, CDR2 FQNEAQ (reference sequence). V shed 6 bases and J shed 3 bases, with 24 bases lying between them. The CDR3 sequence is CASRQGGQAALYYNEQFF. For the CDR3, the DNA is TGTGCCAGCAGGCAGGGAGGACAGGCGGCCCTTTACTACAATGAGCAGTTCTTC. Full variable domain (rest looked up from reference TRBV7-9 and TRBJ2-1): DTGVSQNPRHKITKRGQNVTFRCDPISEHNRLYWYRQTLGQGPEFLTYFQNEAQLEKSRLLSDRFSAERPKGSFSTLEIQRTEQGDSAMYLCASRQGGQAALYYNEQFFGPGTRLTVL.

This clone was observed once. The chain has TRBV7-9 and TRBJ1-4; 7 bases align to TRBD1. The CDR3 runs to 17 residues. Looked up from germline, CDR1 is SEHNR and CDR2 is FQNEAQ (reference sequence). Losses at the gene ends were 1 base for V and 7 bases for J; bases not matched to a gene: 12. The CDR3 protein is CASSLGRLQGTGEKLFF. As DNA, the CDR3 is TGTGCCAGCAGCTTAGGCCGCTTACAGGGGACCGGTGAAAAACTGTTTTTT.

CDR3 in DNA: TGCGCCAGCAGCCAAGATCTAGGGGGCCGAGCTATCACTGAAGCTTTCTTT. Translated: CASSQDLGGRAITEAFF. The chain is built from TRBV4-3 and TRBJ1-1; TRBD1 aligns across 7 bases. The germline V gene encodes CDR1 LGHNA and CDR2 YSLEER. The CDR3 consists of 17 residues. V gave up 0 bases and J gave up 4 bases; unmatched junction bases: 11.

DNA of the CDR3: TGTGCCAGCAGCTTAGCCCAGGGAAAGGCCTACGAGCAGTACTTC. Its protein is CASSLAQGKAYEQYF. The J gene is TRBJ2-7, the V gene TRBV11-2, with D maybe TRBD1 (5 bases). There are 15 residues in the CDR3. From germline, CDR1 is SGHAT and CDR2 FQNNGV. V lost 1 base and J lost 2, with 12 bases in between.

The V gene is TRBV5-1, the J gene TRBJ2-1; TRBD2 matches at 9 bases. The CDR3 spans 16 residues. Germline V gene sequence: CDR1 SGHRS, CDR2 YFSETQ. Losses at the gene ends were 0 bases for V and 7 bases for J; bases not matched to a gene: 8. The CDR3 sequence is CASSLARGSGGNEQFF. Here the CDR3 DNA reads TGCGCCAGCAGCTTGGCACGGGGTAGCGGGGGAAATGAGCAGTTCTTC.

V usage is TRBV20-1 and J usage is TRBJ1-2, with unresolved D. Trimming stripped 1 base from V and 4 bases from J, with 4 bases between. The V gene's germline CDR1 is DFQATT and CDR2 SNEGSKA (reference sequence). The CDR3 extends over 11 amino acids. The CDR3 sequence: CSARGSYGYTF. DNA of the CDR3: TGCAGTGCTAGAGGCAGCTATGGCTACACCTTC.

Concerning this clone: The junction departs from germline at one end; a sequencing error may be responsible. The chain couples TRBV6-5 to TRBJ1-2, with D possibly being TRBD1 (5 bases). The CDR3 loop spans 12 amino acids. CDR1 and CDR2 from the germline V gene are MNHEY and SVGAGI. The CDR3 protein is CASSYSTGDCHF. The CDR3 DNA is TGTGCCAGCAGTTACTCGACGGGGGACTGCCACTTC.

This clone was recorded only once. The gene calls are TRBV27 and TRBJ1-1; D is perhaps TRBD1 (5 bases). The CDR3 loop spans 13 amino acids. The ends were cut back, 6 bases at V and 0 bases at J, with 8 bases in the middle. The germline CDR1 and CDR2 sequences are MNHEY and SMNVEV (reference sequence). The DNA of the CDR3 is TGTGCCAGCAGAAACAGGCTGAACACTGAAGCTTTCTTT. Its protein is CASRNRLNTEAFF.

The chain recombines TRBV7-3 with TRBJ2-3; TRBD2 matches at 9 bases. The junction had 0 bases not matched to a gene; V was cut back by 2 bases and J by 0 bases. Germline CDR1 reads SGHTA; CDR2 reads FQGTGA. There are 15 residues in the CDR3. The CDR3 sequence: CASSLAGGSTDTQYF. CDR3 DNA sequence: TGTGCCAGCAGCTTAGCGGGGGGGAGCACAGATACGCAGTATTTT.